This TCR beta chain was recorded in a study of blood T cell repertoires in COVID-19. Trimming stripped 6 bases from V and 3 bases from J, with 12 bases between. The CDR3 loop spans 14 amino acids. Germline V lookup: CDR1 ENHRY, CDR2 SYGVKD. Profiled with immunoSEQ multiplex PCR; TCRdb holds only in-frame clones, not every one. In the table there are about 260,000 clones, over 80% of which are singletons. Specimen: PBMCs or T cells enriched from blood (not recorded which). The chain is built from TRBV10-3 and TRBJ1-5; D call uncertain. The sequence derives from a woman aged 40 to 50 who had been exposed to COVID-19. The CDR3 reads CAISKEAINQPQHF. DNA for the CDR3: TGTGCCATCAGCAAAGAGGCCATCAATCAGCCCCAGCATTTT.